Shown below are 19 T cell receptor beta chains from a single sample sequenced in a study of vaccination and CD4 T cells after COVID-19. The Oncomine TCR Beta short-read assay was what sequenced the DNA obtained from cultured CD4+ T cells. The authors extracted genomic DNA from cultured CD4+ T cells. A single record per CDR3 protein comes from TCRdb applying MiXCR to the PCR reads. The repertoire includes about 6,300 distinct CDR3 sequences, 33% of them detected once, and 38% sits in the top ten. Treatment given: roughly 11-day PBMC culture with coronavirus spike peptide pools or control peptides (ViraFEST assay). Pre-COVID-19 pandemic sampling (2011-2018) yielded the unexposed donor's CD4+ T cells. No antigen has been assigned to these receptors. The sample consisted of CD4+ T cells from blood, cultured in vitro. These receptors were obtained from a human donor in good health.

CDR3 amino acids: CATRAQGKNEKLFF. As DNA, the CDR3 is TGTGCCACCAGGGCGCAGGGGAAGAATGAAAAACTGTTTTTT. The genes are TRBV15 and TRBJ1-4, with a possible D match to TRBD1 (6 bases). Trimming shortened V by 6 bases and J by 5 bases, and 13 bases separated the two germline ends. This CDR3 has 14 residues. CDR1 and CDR2 from the germline V gene are LNHNV and YYDKDF (reference sequence).

The chain links TRBV6-5 to TRBJ2-1; D possibly corresponds to TRBD2 (6 bases). CDR1 is MNHEY, CDR2 SVGAGI, per germline. V lost 0 bases and J 9 bases, leaving 12 bases between the germline ends. The CDR3 totals 14 residues. The CDR3 loop is CASSYSRLGGEQFF. CDR3 DNA: TGTGCCAGCAGTTACTCGAGACTAGGTGGTGAGCAGTTCTTC.

In this sample, this clonotype turned up a few times. The rearrangement links TRBV5-1 to TRBJ2-7; no firm D call. The CDR3 covers 15 residues. The V gene lost 1 base and the J gene lost 1 base, with 12 bases spanning the gap. Per germline, CDR1 SGHRS and CDR2 YFSETQ. CDR3 DNA: TGCGCCAGCAGCTTGTTCAGCCAAAGATCCTACGAGCAGTACTTC. Residues: CASSLFSQRSYEQYF.

This sequence joins TRBV5-1 and TRBJ2-5; D gene ambiguous. CDR3 length: 13 residues. V lost 3 bases and J lost 5, with 11 bases in between. Germline assignment: CDR1 SGHRS and CDR2 YFSETQ. CDR3 protein: CASSSSVGETQYF. The CDR3 DNA sequence: TGCGCCAGCAGCTCTTCGGTGGGTGAGACCCAGTACTTC.

The table lists this clonotype with a count of one. The V gene is TRBV28, the J gene TRBJ2-4, with no clear D. There are 14 residues in the CDR3. V shed 2 bases and J shed 4 bases, with 9 bases lying between them. Germline values: CDR1 MDHEN, CDR2 SYDVKM. The CDR3 DNA reads as TGTGCCAGCAGTTTAGACGGCTTAAAAAACATTCAGTACTTC. It encodes CASSLDGLKNIQYF.

The chain links TRBV6-1 to TRBJ2-1; the match to TRBD2 covers 9 bases. With 4 bases clipped from V and 5 bases from J, the junction kept 9 bases outside the gene matches. The CDR3 sequence is 16 residues long. In germline, CDR1 is MNHNS, CDR2 SASEGT. As DNA, the CDR3 is TGTGCCAGCAGTGCCTTGGCGGGAGGGATAAACAATGAGCAGTTCTTC. It translates to CASSALAGGINNEQFF.

In its sample, this clonotype was seen a few times. This chain connects TRBV7-3 to TRBJ2-1; 9 nucleotides match TRBD1. J was trimmed by 2 bases and V by 6 bases; bases with no gene match: 5. The length of the CDR3 is 15 residues. Germline CDR1 is SGHTA and CDR2 is FQGTGA. The CDR3 DNA sequence: TGTGCCAGCAGTTCAACAGGGGGCCCCTACAATGAGCAGTTCTTC. Translation gives CASSSTGGPYNEQFF.

The rearrangement uses TRBV20-1 and TRBJ1-1; tentatively, D is TRBD1 (6 bases). Germline CDR1 reads DFQATT; CDR2 reads SNEGSKA (reference sequence). This CDR3 comprises 14 residues. The ends were cut back, 5 bases at V and 8 bases at J, with 21 bases in the middle. The CDR3 sequence is CSAFRRGRGEEAFF. The CDR3 DNA sequence: TGCAGTGCTTTCAGGCGGGGCAGGGGTGAAGAAGCTTTCTTT.

The V gene is TRBV14, the J gene TRBJ1-1; a possible D gene is TRBD1 (5 bases). The V end was cut by 4 bases, the J end by 4 bases, with 13 bases between. This CDR3 spans 14 amino acids. Per germline, CDR1 SGHDN and CDR2 FVKESK. DNA for the CDR3: TGTGCCAGCAGCCTGGCCCCGGGGGTCACTGAAGCTTTCTTT. It yields the protein CASSLAPGVTEAFF.

There are a few counts of this clonotype. The junction shows a germline mismatch at one end, possibly a read error. The V and J genes are TRBV20-1 and TRBJ2-7; 7 bases match TRBD2. The CDR3 covers 15 residues. The germline gives CDR1 DFQATT, CDR2 SNEGSKA (reference sequence). The CDR3 DNA reads as TGCAGTGCTCGGGACTACCGAGGGTTGGGGGGTGAGCAGCACTTC. Residues: CSARDYRGLGGEQHF.

The chain links TRBV18 to TRBJ2-7, with TRBD1 as a possible D gene (6 bases). This CDR3 spans 11 amino acids. V was cut by 6 bases and J by 7 bases, with 10 bases left in between. Germline V gene data show CDR1 as KGHSH and CDR2 as LQKENI. CDR3 sequence reads: CASSLGGEQYF. CDR3 sequence (DNA): TGTGCCAGCTCCCTAGGGGGAGAGCAGTACTTC.

This clonotype appeared a few times. This rearrangement joins TRBV2 to TRBJ2-5, with 9 nucleotides matching TRBD1. This CDR3 has 14 residues. Germline assignment: CDR1 SNHLY and CDR2 FYNNEI. The J segment lost 5 bases and the V segment lost 8 bases, leaving 9 bases of the junction unmatched. CDR3 coding DNA: TGTGCCAGCGTCATGGGACAGGGTCCTGAGACCCAGTACTTC. This codes for CASVMGQGPETQYF. Full variable domain (missing parts from reference TRBV2 and TRBJ2-5): EPEVTQTPSHQVTQMGQEVILRCVPISNHLYFYWYRQILGQKVEFLVSFYNNEISEKSEIFDDQFSVERPDGSNFTLKIRSTKLEDSAMYFCASVMGQGPETQYFGPGTRLLVL.

The chain has TRBV20-1 and TRBJ2-3; 7 bases fit TRBD2. With 5 bases clipped from V and 4 bases from J, the junction kept 12 bases outside the gene matches. Germline lookup yields CDR1 DFQATT and CDR2 SNEGSKA (reference sequence). This CDR3 comprises 15 residues. The CDR3 coding sequence is TGCAGTGCTGGGGGAGCGGGACTGGGCGCAGATACGCAGTATTTT. It encodes CSAGGAGLGADTQYF.

The chain joins TRBV15 to TRBJ1-1; 7 positions agree with TRBD1. Germline V lookup: CDR1 LNHNV, CDR2 YYDKDF (reference sequence). The trim removed 4 bases at V and 5 bases at J, leaving 16 bases unmatched. CDR3 length: 17 amino acids. This CDR3 reads CATSMEVGNRGGTEAFF. The CDR3 region has the DNA TGTGCCACCAGCATGGAAGTCGGAAACAGGGGAGGGACTGAAGCTTTCTTT.

The gene calls are TRBV30 and TRBJ2-7; weak D call: TRBD2 (6 bases). Per the germline V gene, CDR1 is GTSNPN and CDR2 is SVGIG (reference sequence). CDR3 length: 14 amino acids. Trimming removed 4 bases at V and 0 bases at J, with 13 bases between. As DNA, the CDR3 is TGTGCCTGGAAAGATCTAGCGAACTCCTACGAGCAGTACTTC. Its translation is CAWKDLANSYEQYF.

Regarding this clonotype: One end of the junction varies from germline; a read error may be responsible. The V call is TRBV7-7, the J call TRBJ2-2; D is tentatively TRBD1 or TRBD2 (6 bases each). There are 14 residues in the CDR3. CDR1 and CDR2 (germline): SSHAT, FNYEAQ (reference sequence). The CDR3 bases are TGTGCTAGCAGCGAGGGGGGAAACACCGGGGAGCTGTTTTTT. Protein sequence: CASSEGGNTGELFF.

There are a few counts of this clonotype. The chain couples TRBV28 to TRBJ1-1, with D perhaps matching TRBD1 (6 bases). Trimming removed 6 bases at V and 2 bases at J, with 13 bases between. CDR1 is MDHEN, CDR2 SYDVKM, per germline. The CDR3 totals 14 residues. The CDR3 nucleotides read TGTGCCAGCAGGGGGGGGCCCCCCAACACTGAAGCTTTCTTT. Encoded protein: CASRGGPPNTEAFF. The full variable domain, rest sourced from reference TRBV28 and TRBJ1-1, is DVKVTQSSRYLVKRTGEKVFLECVQDMDHENMFWYRQDPGLGLRLIYFSYDVKMKEKGDIPEGYSVSREKKERFSLILESASTNQTSMYLCASRGGPPNTEAFFGQGTRLTVV.

As concerns this clonotype: At one end, the junction sequence differs from germline, possibly due to a read error. The CDR3 region is CASVGDRRLAGESGGLFF. The CDR3 region has the DNA TGTGCCAGCGTGGGGGACAGACGACTAGCGGGAGAGTCCGGGGGGCTGTTTTTT. The rearrangement links TRBV6-1 to TRBJ2-2; 12 positions agree with TRBD2. The CDR3 runs to 18 residues. Germline CDR1 and CDR2: MNHNS and SASEGT.

This clonotype has just a few counts. The V gene is TRBV10-3, the J gene TRBJ1-5; weak D call: TRBD1 (5 bases). CDR3 length: 13 residues. Between the trimmed V and J ends, which lost 11 bases and 0 bases, there was a span of 11 bases. Germline lookup yields CDR1 ENHRY and CDR2 SYGVKD. The CDR3 is CAVGTDSNQPQHF. Here the CDR3 DNA reads TGTGCCGTCGGGACGGATAGCAATCAGCCCCAGCATTTT.